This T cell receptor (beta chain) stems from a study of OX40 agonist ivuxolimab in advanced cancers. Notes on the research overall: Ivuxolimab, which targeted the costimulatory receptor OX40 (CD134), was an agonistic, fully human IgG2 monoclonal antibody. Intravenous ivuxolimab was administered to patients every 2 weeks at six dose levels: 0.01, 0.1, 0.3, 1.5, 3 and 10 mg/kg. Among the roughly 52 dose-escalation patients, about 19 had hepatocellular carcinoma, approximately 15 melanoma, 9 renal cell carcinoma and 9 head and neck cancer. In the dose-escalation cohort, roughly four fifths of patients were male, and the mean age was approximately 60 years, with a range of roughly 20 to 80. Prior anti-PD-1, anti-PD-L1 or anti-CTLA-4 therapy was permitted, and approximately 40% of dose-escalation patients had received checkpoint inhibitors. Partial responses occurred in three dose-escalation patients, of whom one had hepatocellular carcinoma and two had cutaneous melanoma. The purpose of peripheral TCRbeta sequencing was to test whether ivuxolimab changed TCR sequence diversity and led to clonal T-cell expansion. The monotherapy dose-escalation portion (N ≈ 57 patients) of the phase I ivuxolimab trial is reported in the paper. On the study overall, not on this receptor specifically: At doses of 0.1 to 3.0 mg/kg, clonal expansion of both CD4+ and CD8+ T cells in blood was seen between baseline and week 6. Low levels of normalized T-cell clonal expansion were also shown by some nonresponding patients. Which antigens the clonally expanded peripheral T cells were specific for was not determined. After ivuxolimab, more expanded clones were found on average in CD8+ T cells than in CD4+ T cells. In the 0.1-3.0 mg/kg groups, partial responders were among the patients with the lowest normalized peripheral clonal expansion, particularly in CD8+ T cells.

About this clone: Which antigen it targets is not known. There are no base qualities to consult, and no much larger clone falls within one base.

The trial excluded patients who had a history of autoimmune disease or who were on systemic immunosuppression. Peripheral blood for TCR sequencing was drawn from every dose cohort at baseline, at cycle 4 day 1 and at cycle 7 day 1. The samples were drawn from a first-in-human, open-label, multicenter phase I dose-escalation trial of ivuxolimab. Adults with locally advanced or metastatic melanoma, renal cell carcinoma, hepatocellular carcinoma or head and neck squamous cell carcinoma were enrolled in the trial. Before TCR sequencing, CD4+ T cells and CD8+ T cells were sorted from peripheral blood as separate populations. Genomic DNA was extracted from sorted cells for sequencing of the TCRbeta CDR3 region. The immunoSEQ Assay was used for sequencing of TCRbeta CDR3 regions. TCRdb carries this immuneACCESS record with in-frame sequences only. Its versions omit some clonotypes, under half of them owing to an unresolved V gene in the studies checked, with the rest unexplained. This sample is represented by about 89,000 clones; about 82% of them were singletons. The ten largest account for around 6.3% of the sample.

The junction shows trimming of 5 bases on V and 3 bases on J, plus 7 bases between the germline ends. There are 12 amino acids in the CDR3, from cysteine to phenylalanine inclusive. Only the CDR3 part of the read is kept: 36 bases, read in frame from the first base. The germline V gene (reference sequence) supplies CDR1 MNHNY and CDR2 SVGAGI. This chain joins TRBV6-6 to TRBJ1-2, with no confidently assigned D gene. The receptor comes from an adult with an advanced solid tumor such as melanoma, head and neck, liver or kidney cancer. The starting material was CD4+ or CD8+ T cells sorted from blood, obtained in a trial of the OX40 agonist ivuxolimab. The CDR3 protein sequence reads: CASSPGYYGYTF. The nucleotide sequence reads TGTGCCAGCAGTCCCGGCTACTATGGCTACACCTTC.